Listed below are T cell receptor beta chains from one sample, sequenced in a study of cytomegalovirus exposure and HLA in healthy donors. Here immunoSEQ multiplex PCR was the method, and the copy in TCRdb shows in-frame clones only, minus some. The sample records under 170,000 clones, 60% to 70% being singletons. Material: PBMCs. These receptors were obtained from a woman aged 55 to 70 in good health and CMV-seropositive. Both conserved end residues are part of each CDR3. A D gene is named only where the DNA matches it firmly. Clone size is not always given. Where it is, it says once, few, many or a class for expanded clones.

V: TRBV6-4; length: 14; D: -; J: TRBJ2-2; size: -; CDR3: CASSSYSNTGELFF; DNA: TGTGCCAGCAGTTCCTACTCGAACACCGGGGAGCTGTTTTTT
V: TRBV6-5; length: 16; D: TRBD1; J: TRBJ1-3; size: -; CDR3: CASSYSDRSTGNTIYF; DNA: TGTGCCAGCAGTTATTCGGACAGGTCCACCGGAAACACCATATATTTT
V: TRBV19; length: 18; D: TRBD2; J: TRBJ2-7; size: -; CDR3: CASSPTGRLAGGPYEQYF; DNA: TGTGCCAGTAGCCCGACAGGGAGGCTAGCGGGAGGGCCATACGAGCAGTACTTC
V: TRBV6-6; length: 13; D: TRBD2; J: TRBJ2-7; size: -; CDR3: CAGRLAGGLEQYF; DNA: TGTGCCGGACGACTAGCGGGAGGGTTGGAGCAGTACTTC
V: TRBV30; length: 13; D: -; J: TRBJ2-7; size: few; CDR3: CAWSEAFRGEQYF; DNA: TGTGCCTGGAGTGAGGCCTTTCGGGGCGAGCAGTACTTC
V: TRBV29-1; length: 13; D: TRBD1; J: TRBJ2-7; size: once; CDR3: CSVENRGEYKQYF; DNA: TGCAGCGTTGAAAACAGGGGAGAGTACAAGCAGTACTTC
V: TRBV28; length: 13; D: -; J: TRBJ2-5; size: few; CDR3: CASSRRVGGTQYF; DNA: TGTGCCAGCAGCAGGAGGGTGGGAGGGACCCAGTACTTC
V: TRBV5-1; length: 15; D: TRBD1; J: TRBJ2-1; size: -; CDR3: CASSLLTGAVNEQFF; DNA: TGCGCCAGCAGCCTACTGACAGGGGCGGTCAATGAGCAGTTCTTC
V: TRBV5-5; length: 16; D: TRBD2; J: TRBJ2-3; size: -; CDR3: CASSLGTSGRTDTQYF; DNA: TGTGCCAGCAGCTTGGGGACTAGCGGCCGCACAGATACGCAGTATTTT
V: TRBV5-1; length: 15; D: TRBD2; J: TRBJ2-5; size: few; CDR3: CASSLGTSWGETQYF; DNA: TGCGCCAGCAGCCTCGGGACTAGCTGGGGGGAGACCCAGTACTTC
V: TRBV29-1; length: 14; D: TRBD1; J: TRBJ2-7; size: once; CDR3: CSVEWTGNSYEQYF; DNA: TGCAGCGTTGAGTGGACAGGTAACTCCTACGAGCAGTACTTC
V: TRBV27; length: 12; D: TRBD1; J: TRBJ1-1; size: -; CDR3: CASSDRDTEAFF; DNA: TGTGCCAGCAGCGACAGGGATACTGAAGCTTTCTTT
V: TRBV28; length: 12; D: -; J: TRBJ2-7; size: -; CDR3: CASSLENYEQYF; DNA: TGTGCCAGCAGCTTAGAGAATTACGAGCAGTACTTC
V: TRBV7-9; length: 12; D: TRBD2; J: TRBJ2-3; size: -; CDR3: CASSYGLDAQYF; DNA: TGTGCCAGCAGCTACGGACTAGACGCGCAGTATTTT
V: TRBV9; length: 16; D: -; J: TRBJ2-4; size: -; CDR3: CASSDGLRRGKNIQYF; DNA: TGTGCCAGCAGCGACGGACTCCGCAGGGGCAAAAACATTCAGTACTTC
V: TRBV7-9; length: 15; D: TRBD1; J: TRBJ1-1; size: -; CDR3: CASSPDRGPNTEAFF; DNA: TGTGCCAGCAGCCCCGACAGGGGACCGAACACTGAAGCTTTCTTT
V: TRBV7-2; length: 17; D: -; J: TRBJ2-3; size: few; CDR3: CASRPPSVRLESDTQYF; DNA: TGTGCCAGCAGGCCCCCGTCGGTTCGGCTAGAATCCGATACGCAGTATTTT
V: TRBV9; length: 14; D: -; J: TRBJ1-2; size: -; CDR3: CASSVDRGGRGYTF; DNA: TGTGCCAGCAGCGTAGATAGGGGGGGACGTGGCTACACCTTC
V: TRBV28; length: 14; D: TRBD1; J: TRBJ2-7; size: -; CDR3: CASNTGTGPYEQYF; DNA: TGTGCCAGCAACACCGGGACAGGGCCTTACGAGCAGTACTTC
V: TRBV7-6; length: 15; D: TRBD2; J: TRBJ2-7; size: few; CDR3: CASSISGSPIYEQYF; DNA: TGTGCCAGCAGTATTAGCGGGAGCCCCATCTACGAGCAGTACTTC
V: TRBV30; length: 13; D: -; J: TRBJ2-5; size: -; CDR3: CAWSVGRGREQYF; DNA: TGTGCCTGGAGTGTAGGTCGGGGTAGGGAGCAGTACTTC
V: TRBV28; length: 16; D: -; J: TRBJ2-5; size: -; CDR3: CASSWEMGHLQETQYF; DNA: TGTGCCAGCAGTTGGGAGATGGGACATCTGCAAGAGACCCAGTACTTC
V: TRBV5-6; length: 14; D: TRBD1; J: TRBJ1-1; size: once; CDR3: CASSLGTVNTEAFF; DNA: TGTGCCAGCAGCTTAGGGACAGTGAACACTGAAGCTTTCTTT
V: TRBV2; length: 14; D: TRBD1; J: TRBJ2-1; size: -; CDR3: CASSAQGAGDEQFF; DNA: TGTGCCAGCAGTGCCCAGGGGGCAGGTGATGAGCAGTTCTTC
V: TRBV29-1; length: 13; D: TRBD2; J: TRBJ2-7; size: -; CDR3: CSVPGLAKDEQYF; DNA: TGCAGCGTCCCGGGACTAGCAAAGGACGAGCAGTACTTC
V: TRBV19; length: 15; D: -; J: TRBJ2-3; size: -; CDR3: CASSIGAGFTDTQYF; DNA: TGTGCCAGTAGTATTGGCGCGGGATTCACAGATACGCAGTATTTT
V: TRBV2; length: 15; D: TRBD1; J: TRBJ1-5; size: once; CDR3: CASRRQGHSNQPQHF; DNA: TGTGCCAGCAGGAGACAGGGACATAGCAATCAGCCCCAGCATTTT
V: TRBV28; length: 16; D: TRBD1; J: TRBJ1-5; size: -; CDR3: CASSLVTGGVHQPQHF; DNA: TGTGCCAGCAGTTTAGTTACAGGGGGCGTCCATCAGCCCCAGCATTTT
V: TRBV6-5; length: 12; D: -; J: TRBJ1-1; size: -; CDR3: CASRTMNTEAFF; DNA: TGTGCCAGCAGGACTATGAACACTGAAGCTTTCTTT
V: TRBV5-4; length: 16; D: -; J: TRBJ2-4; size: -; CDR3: CASSRGSSAAKNIQYF; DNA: TGTGCCAGCAGCCGCGGATCTAGCGCAGCCAAAAACATTCAGTACTTC
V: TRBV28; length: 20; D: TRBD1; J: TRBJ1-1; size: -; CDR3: CASRFRDRGLLRPVGTEAFF; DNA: TGTGCCAGCAGATTTCGGGACAGGGGGCTGCTACGACCGGTGGGCACTGAAGCTTTCTTT
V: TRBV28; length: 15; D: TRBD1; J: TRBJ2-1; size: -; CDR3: CASSLSDRAHNEQFF; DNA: TGTGCCAGCAGTTTATCTGACAGGGCCCACAATGAGCAGTTCTTC
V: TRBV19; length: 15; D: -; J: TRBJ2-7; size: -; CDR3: CASSPTARGPYEQYF; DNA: TGTGCCAGTAGTCCAACTGCCCGCGGCCCCTACGAGCAGTACTTC
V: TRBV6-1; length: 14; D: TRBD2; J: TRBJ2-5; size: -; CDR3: CASTQYSGQETQYF; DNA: TGTGCCAGCACCCAATATAGCGGGCAAGAGACCCAGTACTTC
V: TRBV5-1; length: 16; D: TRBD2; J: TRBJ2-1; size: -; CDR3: CASSFGPAGGPNEQFF; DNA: TGCGCCAGCAGCTTTGGTCCAGCGGGAGGTCCCAATGAGCAGTTCTTC
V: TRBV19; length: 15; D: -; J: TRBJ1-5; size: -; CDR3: CASSIEVVGNQPQHF; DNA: TGTGCCAGTAGTATTGAGGTTGTTGGCAATCAGCCCCAGCATTTT
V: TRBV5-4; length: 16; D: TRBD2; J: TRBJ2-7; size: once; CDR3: CASSYSGLAGVYEQYF; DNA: TGTGCCAGCAGCTATAGCGGACTAGCGGGAGTGTACGAGCAGTACTTC
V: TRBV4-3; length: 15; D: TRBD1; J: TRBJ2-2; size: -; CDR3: CASSQRDRDTGELFF; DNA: TGCGCCAGCAGCCAAAGAGACAGGGACACCGGGGAGCTGTTTTTT
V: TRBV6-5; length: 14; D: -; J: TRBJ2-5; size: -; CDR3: CASSYRGEAETQYF; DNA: TGTGCCAGCAGTTATCGCGGGGAGGCAGAGACCCAGTACTTC
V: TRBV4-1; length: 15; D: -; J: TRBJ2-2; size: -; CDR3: CASTQSIANTGELFF; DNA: TGCGCCAGCACCCAGTCCATTGCGAACACCGGGGAGCTGTTTTTT
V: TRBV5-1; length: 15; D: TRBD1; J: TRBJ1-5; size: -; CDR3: CASSLDGTANQPQHF; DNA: TGCGCCAGCAGCTTGGATGGGACAGCTAATCAGCCCCAGCATTTT
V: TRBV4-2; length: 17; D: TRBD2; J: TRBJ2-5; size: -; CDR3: CASSQTPGLAGGETQYF; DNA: TGTGCCAGCAGCCAAACTCCGGGACTAGCGGGGGGCGAGACCCAGTACTTC
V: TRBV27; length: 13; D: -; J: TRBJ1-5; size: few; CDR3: CASPAGSNQPQHF; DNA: TGTGCCAGCCCAGCCGGGAGCAATCAGCCCCAGCATTTT
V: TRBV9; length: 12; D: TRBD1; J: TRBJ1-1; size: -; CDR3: CASSRGHSEAFF; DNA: TGTGCCTCCTCCAGGGGGCATTCTGAAGCTTTCTTT
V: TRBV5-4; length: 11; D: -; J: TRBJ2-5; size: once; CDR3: CASGPQETQYF; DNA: TGTGCCAGCGGCCCACAAGAGACCCAGTACTTC
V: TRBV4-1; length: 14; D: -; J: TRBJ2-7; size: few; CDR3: CASSHPGTYYEQYF; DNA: TGCGCCAGCAGCCACCCGGGGACTTACTACGAGCAGTACTTC
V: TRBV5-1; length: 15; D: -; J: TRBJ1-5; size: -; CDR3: CASSFGGLGNQPQHF; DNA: TGCGCCAGCAGCTTCGGCGGCCTGGGCAATCAGCCCCAGCATTTT